This T cell receptor beta chain comes out of a study of blood T cell repertoires in COVID-19. Authors' methods: The authors estimated nucleated cell counts from reference gene primer amplification. Repertoires were generated with immunoSEQ multiplex PCR, while TCRdb's copy carries only in-frame clones and drops some. The D gene and trimming were derived from the DNA, and the V and J assignments and clone size from that table. This sample has approximately 360,000 clones, with 90% found just once. The clonotype originates from a man aged 18 to 29 with active or convalescent COVID-19. The sample was peripheral blood.

The chain's CDR3 is CASSFKGAYGYTF. In DNA, the CDR3 is TGTGCCAGCAGCTTTAAGGGGGCGTATGGCTACACCTTC. The chain carries TRBV28 and TRBJ1-2, with TRBD1 identical over 7 bases. The V segment lost 6 bases and the J segment 5 bases; nucleotides outside the gene matches: 6. Germline CDR1 and CDR2: MDHEN and SYDVKM. The CDR3 sequence is 13 residues long.